The entry below gives a single TCR beta chain sequence along with its context. These data belong to a study of CD8+ T cells in alopecia areata. Study as a whole: Treatment of the treated patients consisted of oral tofacitinib, 5 to 10 mg twice daily.

V lost 3 bases and J 8 bases, leaving 10 bases between the germline ends. Germline CDR1 reads SGHTA; CDR2 reads FQGNSA. The CDR3 runs 13 residues. The authors extracted RNA and reverse transcribed it into cDNA as the sequencing template. Sequencing used immunoSEQ multiplex PCR; TCRdb keeps in-frame clones, though not all of them. The sample contains roughly 140,000 clones, 40% to 65% of which appear only once. The chain recombines TRBV7-2 with TRBJ1-4; unclear D gene. The TCR comes from a human donor with alopecia areata. The material sequenced was CD8+ T cells sorted from blood, taken at week 0. The DNA for the CDR3 is TGTGCCAGCAGCTTGTCGTTGTTCGAAAAACTGTTTTTT. Translating gives CASSLSLFEKLFF. The full variable domain, rest sourced from reference TRBV7-2 and TRBJ1-4, is GAGVSQSPSNKVTEKGKDVELRCDPISGHTALYWYRQSLGQGLEFLIYFQGNSAPDKSGLPSDRFSAERTGGSVSTLTIQRTQQEDSAVYLCASSLSLFEKLFFGSGTQLSVL.